Listed here are 10 T cell receptor beta chains from one sample, sequenced in a study of radiation and T cells in renal cell carcinoma (dated by TCRdb to 2018 to 2020). To prepare the library, the immunoSEQ multiplex PCR assay was applied. TCRdb provides this immuneACCESS table in a form limited to in-frame rearrangements. Some clones are lacking; in checked studies, under half of them reflect an unresolved V gene, and why the rest are absent is not known. This sample lists about 140,000 clones; 70% to 90% were detected once. About 17% of the sample rests with the top ten. The time point label here, explained by the study, means: blood 4 weeks post-SBRT, at nephrectomy. In light of the paper, this sample's treatment or condition label describes: 15 Gy SBRT to primary tumor, nephrectomy 4 weeks later. This sample comprised blood, obtained from a patient whose treatment included radiotherapy and nephrectomy. The source is a woman aged 45-65 years with renal cell carcinoma.

V and J are TRBV9 and TRBJ2-5; D might be TRBD1 (7 bases). Deletions cut 5 bases from V and 5 bases from J, with 16 bases between. The CDR3 contains 14 residues. Germline loops: CDR1 SGDLS, CDR2 YYNGEE. CDR3 coding DNA: TGTGCCAGCAGTCCAGGGGGGCGCGAGGAGACCCAGTACTTC. Its protein is CASSPGGREETQYF.

The table lists this clone with a count of one. The chain recombines TRBV9 with TRBJ2-3; 15 bases match TRBD2. The CDR3 length is 17 residues. The germline CDR1 and CDR2 sequences are SGDLS and YYNGEE. The V gene end was trimmed by 4 bases and the J gene end by 0 bases; junction bases not matched to a gene: 3. The CDR3: CASSTGLAGGSTDTQYF. The CDR3 DNA follows: TGTGCCAGCAGCACCGGACTAGCGGGGGGGAGCACAGATACGCAGTATTTT.

V is TRBV27 and J is TRBJ2-7, with a weak D call TRBD1 (6 bases). The length of the CDR3 is 13 residues. Germline lookup yields CDR1 MNHEY and CDR2 SMNVEV (reference sequence). V lost 6 bases and J lost 4, with 13 bases in between. The CDR3 is CASSPSQGYEQYF. The CDR3, as DNA: TGTGCCAGCAGCCCATCACAGGGATACGAGCAGTACTTC.

V usage is TRBV28 and J usage is TRBJ2-7; 7 bases are a match to TRBD1. CDR3 size: 14 residues. The trim removed 6 bases at V and 1 base at J, leaving 6 bases unmatched. Germline CDR1 and CDR2: MDHEN and SYDVKM. The CDR3 DNA reads TGTGCCAGCAGCACCCGACAGGGATCCTACGAGCAGTACTTC. Encoded protein: CASSTRQGSYEQYF.

The chain combines TRBV4-3 with TRBJ2-3, with D possibly TRBD1 on 6 matching bases. The germline V and J ends were trimmed by 4 bases and 4 bases, with 12 bases remaining between them. The CDR3 spans 14 residues. Germline CDR1 reads LGHNA; CDR2 reads YSLEER. The DNA for the CDR3 is TGCGCCAGCAGCCTGACCAGGGGTCCAGATACGCAGTATTTT. Protein: CASSLTRGPDTQYF.

Here the CDR3 reads CASRLSGPYNEQFF. The CDR3 coding sequence is TGTGCCAGCAGACTCAGCGGACCTTACAATGAGCAGTTCTTC. The rearrangement uses TRBV28 and TRBJ2-1; D may be TRBD2 (5 bases). Trimming pared 6 bases from V and 4 bases from J, leaving 13 bases between. The CDR3 runs to 14 residues. Germline assignment: CDR1 MDHEN and CDR2 SYDVKM.

This chain joins TRBV6-5 and TRBJ1-1; 7 bases map to TRBD1. V shed 3 bases, J shed 1 base, and the junction held 5 bases outside the gene matches. The germline CDR1 and CDR2 sequences are MNHEY and SVGAGI. The CDR3 runs to 15 residues. CDR3 in DNA: TGTGCCAGCAGTTATCGGACAGGACCGAACACTGAAGCTTTCTTT. Translating gives CASSYRTGPNTEAFF.

The V and J genes are TRBV28 and TRBJ1-2; D is unclear. CDR1 is MDHEN, CDR2 SYDVKM, per germline. The CDR3 length is 12 residues. Between the trimmed V and J ends, which lost 2 bases and 6 bases, there was a span of 7 bases. The CDR3 here is CASSLRADGYTF. DNA of the CDR3: TGTGCCAGCAGTTTAAGGGCTGATGGCTACACCTTC.

This chain links TRBV6-1 with TRBJ1-2, with D hard to call. The CDR3 has 13 amino acids. The V gene's germline CDR1 is MNHNS and CDR2 SASEGT. Trimming cost V 1 base and J 8 bases, with 11 bases left between them. CDR3 nucleotide sequence: TGTGCCAGCAGTGAAGTCGCCGGGGTGGGCTACACCTTC. Residues: CASSEVAGVGYTF.

The V and J genes are TRBV10-3 and TRBJ1-2, with D maybe TRBD1 (6 bases). This CDR3 is 15 amino acids long. The V and J ends lost 5 bases and 3 bases respectively, with 16 bases between them. The germline CDR1 and CDR2 sequences are ENHRY and SYGVKD. CDR3 sequence reads: CAISKIRGFDYGYTF. The CDR3 nucleotides read TGTGCCATCAGTAAAATAAGGGGGTTCGACTATGGCTACACCTTC.